Listed below are T cell receptor beta chains from one sample, sequenced in a study of response to subunit inactivated influenza vaccine. TCRdb reprocessed the RT-PCR reads with MiXCR, giving one entry per CDR3 protein. The repertoire includes a few hundred thousand distinct CDR3 sequences, around 20% of them detected once, and 9% to 12% sits in the top ten. Sequencing was performed on PBMCs from blood, taken 21 months after vaccination. Every receptor here comes from a man in his fifties or sixties who received an inactivated influenza vaccine. Each CDR3 is given with its conserved first and last residue. The D gene is left open where the match is weak. Only some rows state a clone size, as once, few, many or a class for expanded clones.

J: TRBJ1-6; D: .; size: few; V: TRBV20-1; CDR3: CSAATEGRNNSPLHF; DNA: TGCAGTGCTGCCACGGAGGGGCGAAATAATTCACCCCTCCACTTT
J: TRBJ1-2; D: TRBD1; size: few; V: TRBV12-3/TRBV12-4; CDR3: CASSRQGYYGYTF; DNA: TGTGCCAGCAGTCGACAGGGGTACTATGGCTACACCTTC
J: TRBJ1-5; D: .; size: .; V: TRBV5-5; CDR3: CASTLDATSNQPQHF; DNA: TGTGCCAGCACCTTGGACGCGACTAGCAATCAGCCCCAGCATTTT
J: TRBJ2-1; D: .; size: .; V: TRBV9; CDR3: CASSPQLGEQFF; DNA: TGTGCCAGCAGCCCCCAGTTGGGTGAGCAGTTCTTC
J: TRBJ1-5; D: .; size: many; V: TRBV7-2; CDR3: CASSLGGSSNQPQHF; DNA: TGCGCCAGCAGCTTGGGAGGGTCTAGCAATCAGCCCCAGCATTTT
J: TRBJ2-7; D: TRBD1; size: few; V: TRBV3-1; CDR3: CASRETGAFGEQYF; DNA: TGTGCCAGTAGGGAGACAGGGGCATTCGGCGAGCAGTACTTC
J: TRBJ1-1; D: .; size: few; V: TRBV11-3; CDR3: CASSLGGSLNTEAFF; DNA: TGTGCCAGCAGCTTAGGAGGGAGCCTAAACACTGAAGCTTTCTTT
J: TRBJ2-7; D: .; size: few; V: TRBV7-9; CDR3: CASSLVGGGEQYF; DNA: TGTGCCAGCAGCTTAGTGGGGGGCGGAGAGCAGTACTTC
J: TRBJ2-5; D: .; size: few; V: TRBV11-3; CDR3: CASSWTFRETQYF; DNA: TGTGCCAGCAGCTGGACTTTCCGGGAGACCCAGTACTTC
J: TRBJ2-5; D: TRBD1; size: .; V: TRBV20-1; CDR3: CSATGGEETQYF; DNA: TGCAGTGCTACAGGGGGCGAAGAGACCCAGTACTTC
J: TRBJ1-3; D: .; size: many; V: TRBV29-1; CDR3: CSVEEPGNTIYF; DNA: TGCAGCGTTGAAGAACCTGGAAACACCATATATTTT
J: TRBJ2-3; D: TRBD1; size: .; V: TRBV6-1; CDR3: CASSEAGDRSTDTQYF; DNA: TGTGCCAGCAGTGAAGCCGGGGACAGAAGCACAGATACGCAGTATTTT
J: TRBJ2-7; D: TRBD2; size: few; V: TRBV27; CDR3: CASSEAGGRAGNEQYF; DNA: TGTGCCAGCTCTGAAGCGGGCGGGAGGGCCGGCAACGAGCAGTACTTC
J: TRBJ1-2; D: .; size: few; V: TRBV4-2; CDR3: CASSQDAGALSNYGYTF; DNA: TGTGCCAGCAGCCAAGATGCAGGGGCCCTGTCTAACTATGGCTACACCTTC
J: TRBJ1-1; D: .; size: few; V: TRBV7-2; CDR3: CASSPRTPGTAINVF; DNA: TGTGCCAGCAGCCCGAGGACCCCCGGGACGGCGATTAATGTGTTT
J: TRBJ2-1; D: TRBD2; size: few; V: TRBV27; CDR3: CASSLGVAGASEQFF; DNA: TGTGCCAGCAGTTTAGGGGTAGCGGGAGCGTCTGAGCAGTTCTTC
J: TRBJ1-2; D: TRBD1; size: .; V: TRBV2; CDR3: CASSNRGFRYTF; DNA: TGTGCCAGCAGTAACAGGGGGTTCCGCTACACCTTC
J: TRBJ1-2; D: TRBD1; size: .; V: TRBV15; CDR3: CATSRADQGGTGYTF; DNA: TGTGCCACCAGCAGAGCCGACCAGGGGGGTACTGGCTACACCTTC
J: TRBJ1-5; D: .; size: .; V: TRBV6-1; CDR3: CASSPRVGQPQHF; DNA: TGTGCCAGCAGTCCTCGGGTCGGTCAGCCCCAGCATTTT
J: TRBJ1-4; D: .; size: many; V: TRBV5-1; CDR3: CASSSGGSGEKLFF; DNA: TGCGCCAGCAGCTCGGGAGGGAGTGGAGAAAAACTGTTTTTT
J: TRBJ2-1; D: .; size: .; V: TRBV4-3; CDR3: CASSQAGGRRPYNEQFF; DNA: TGCGCCAGCAGCCAAGCGGGGGGCAGGCGCCCCTACAATGAGCAGTTCTTC
J: TRBJ1-4; D: .; size: few; V: TRBV4-2; CDR3: CASRFVGRNEKLFF; DNA: TGTGCCAGTAGATTCGTGGGGCGTAATGAAAAACTGTTTTTT
J: TRBJ1-1; D: .; size: many; V: TRBV12-3/TRBV12-4; CDR3: CASLSRPNTEAFF; DNA: TGTGCCAGTCTCAGCAGGCCGAACACTGAAGCTTTCTTT
J: TRBJ2-7; D: .; size: .; V: TRBV20-1; CDR3: CSASVGSSASYEQYF; DNA: TGCAGTGCTAGCGTCGGGTCTAGCGCATCCTACGAGCAGTACTTC
J: TRBJ2-7; D: .; size: .; V: TRBV4-3; CDR3: CASSQDLINEQYF; DNA: TGCGCCAGCAGCCAAGATCTCATTAACGAGCAGTACTTC
J: TRBJ2-1; D: TRBD2; size: few; V: TRBV13; CDR3: CASSLLGTSGINEQFF; DNA: TGTGCCAGCAGCCTATTAGGGACTAGCGGGATCAATGAGCAGTTCTTC
J: TRBJ2-5; D: TRBD2; size: .; V: TRBV20-1; CDR3: CSATRTVTSGRARGGTQYF; DNA: TGCAGTGCTACCAGAACAGTAACTAGCGGGAGGGCCCGGGGAGGGACCCAGTACTTC
J: TRBJ1-2; D: .; size: .; V: TRBV6-2/TRBV6-3; CDR3: CASASTTPYGYTF; DNA: TGTGCCAGTGCGTCGACAACCCCCTATGGCTACACCTTC
J: TRBJ2-1; D: TRBD2; size: .; V: TRBV7-9; CDR3: CASSLKPGTSKFF; DNA: TGTGCCAGCAGCTTAAAACCCGGGACTAGCAAGTTCTTC
J: TRBJ1-2; D: .; size: many; V: TRBV25-1; CDR3: CASRSGVGYTF; DNA: TGTGCCAGCAGGTCGGGAGTTGGCTACACCTTC
J: TRBJ2-7; D: .; size: .; V: TRBV29-1; CDR3: CSVGDPYYEQYF; DNA: TGCAGCGTTGGGGACCCCTATTACGAGCAGTACTTC
J: TRBJ1-5; D: .; size: .; V: TRBV2; CDR3: CASSVVRGGQPQHF; DNA: TGTGCCAGCAGTGTGGTCCGGGGGGGACAGCCCCAGCATTTT
J: TRBJ1-5; D: .; size: .; V: TRBV12-3/TRBV12-4; CDR3: CASSLYGTMSQPQHF; DNA: TGTGCCAGCAGTTTATATGGGACGATGAGTCAGCCCCAGCATTTT
J: TRBJ2-1; D: TRBD2; size: .; V: TRBV6-1; CDR3: CASSRTSVWGNEQFF; DNA: TGTGCCAGCAGCAGAACTAGCGTCTGGGGTAATGAGCAGTTCTTC
J: TRBJ2-5; D: .; size: few; V: TRBV20-1; CDR3: CSARPGHYLKETQYF; DNA: TGCAGTGCTAGACCGGGGCACTACTTGAAAGAGACCCAGTACTTC
J: TRBJ1-4; D: .; size: few; V: TRBV7-9; CDR3: CASSLPGNNEKLFF; DNA: TGTGCCAGCAGCTTACCAGGGAATAATGAAAAACTGTTTTTT
J: TRBJ2-1; D: .; size: .; V: TRBV19; CDR3: CASSIQVNLGDNEQFF; DNA: TGTGCCAGTAGTATCCAGGTCAACCTAGGGGACAATGAGCAGTTCTTC
J: TRBJ2-3; D: .; size: .; V: TRBV11-2; CDR3: CASSLSRVTDTQYF; DNA: TGTGCCAGCAGCTTAAGCAGGGTCACAGATACGCAGTATTTT
J: TRBJ1-4; D: TRBD1; size: few; V: TRBV7-9; CDR3: CASSTPGGWSEKLFF; DNA: TGTGCCAGCAGCACACCAGGGGGCTGGAGCGAAAAACTGTTTTTT
J: TRBJ2-7; D: .; size: .; V: TRBV6-2/TRBV6-3; CDR3: CASSYPWSTPGEQYF; DNA: TGTGCCAGCAGTTACCCGTGGAGCACCCCCGGCGAGCAGTACTTC
J: TRBJ2-1; D: .; size: .; V: TRBV21-1; CDR3: CASSTPSTGPRREFF; DNA: TGTGCCAGCAGCACACCATCGACGGGACCCCGGAGAGAGTTCTTC
J: TRBJ2-1; D: .; size: .; V: TRBV20-1; CDR3: CSARVLGRGAYNEQFF; DNA: TGCAGTGCTAGAGTGTTGGGCAGGGGGGCCTACAATGAGCAGTTCTTC
J: TRBJ1-1; D: .; size: .; V: TRBV20-1; CDR3: CKGDRSNTEAFF; DNA: TGCAAAGGAGACAGGTCTAACACTGAAGCTTTCTTT
J: TRBJ1-1; D: .; size: .; V: TRBV3-1; CDR3: CASSHPQVEAFF; DNA: TGTGCCAGCAGCCACCCTCAGGTTGAAGCTTTCTTT
J: TRBJ2-7; D: TRBD1; size: few; V: TRBV29-1; CDR3: CSVRGRTPYEQYF; DNA: TGCAGCGTCAGGGGGCGGACCCCCTACGAGCAGTACTTC
J: TRBJ1-2; D: .; size: many; V: TRBV7-9; CDR3: CASSLNLYGYTF; DNA: TGTGCCAGCAGCTTAAATCTCTATGGCTACACCTTC
J: TRBJ2-4; D: TRBD1; size: .; V: TRBV20-1; CDR3: CSARVLQGVRNIQYF; DNA: TGCAGTGCTAGAGTCCTTCAGGGGGTCAGGAACATTCAGTACTTC
J: TRBJ1-4; D: .; size: .; V: TRBV28; CDR3: CASGPPREKLFF; DNA: TGTGCCAGCGGTCCCCCGAGGGAAAAACTGTTTTTT
J: TRBJ1-5; D: TRBD1; size: .; V: TRBV30; CDR3: CAWSPPYRSTGDQPQHF; DNA: TGTGCCTGGAGTCCCCCATACCGGTCTACAGGGGATCAGCCCCAGCATTTT
J: TRBJ1-5; D: .; size: few; V: TRBV6-2/TRBV6-3; CDR3: CASSYVGMGQRNQPQHF; DNA: TGTGCCAGCAGTTACGTCGGGATGGGGCAGCGCAATCAGCCCCAGCATTTT
J: TRBJ2-2; D: .; size: .; V: TRBV12-3/TRBV12-4; CDR3: CASSLRSSGELFF; DNA: TGTGCCAGCAGTTTAAGAAGTTCCGGGGAGCTGTTTTTT
J: TRBJ2-7; D: .; size: .; V: TRBV28; CDR3: CASSLGGFEQYF; DNA: TGTGCCAGCAGCCTAGGGGGTTTCGAGCAGTACTTC
J: TRBJ2-7; D: .; size: .; V: TRBV10-2; CDR3: CASSTWEPGTSYEQYF; DNA: TGCGCCAGCAGTACCTGGGAGCCCGGGACTTCCTACGAGCAGTACTTC
J: TRBJ1-1; D: .; size: many; V: TRBV5-1; CDR3: CASSLLGTENTEAFF; DNA: TGCGCCAGCAGCTTGCTCGGGACGGAGAACACTGAAGCTTTCTTT
J: TRBJ1-3; D: .; size: few; V: TRBV10-3; CDR3: CAISESGWYSGNTIYF; DNA: TGTGCCATCAGTGAGTCCGGCTGGTACTCTGGAAACACCATATATTTT
J: TRBJ1-5; D: .; size: .; V: TRBV28; CDR3: CASSLSGEGSNQPQHF; DNA: TGTGCCAGCAGTTTATCCGGGGAAGGGAGCAATCAGCCCCAGCATTTT
J: TRBJ2-1; D: TRBD1; size: few; V: TRBV6-5; CDR3: CASSYSYRGNNEQFF; DNA: TGTGCCAGCAGTTACTCGTACAGGGGGAACAATGAGCAGTTCTTC
J: TRBJ1-6; D: TRBD1; size: many; V: TRBV12-3/TRBV12-4; CDR3: CASTSYAGGNSPLHF; DNA: TGTGCCAGCACCTCCTATGCAGGGGGCAATTCACCCCTCCACTTT
J: TRBJ2-5; D: .; size: .; V: TRBV5-1; CDR3: CASSLDGTGETQYF; DNA: TGCGCCAGCAGCTTGGATGGGACCGGGGAGACCCAGTACTTC